These 12 T cell receptor beta chains were sequenced from one sample in a study of T cell responses to AZD1222 COVID-19 vaccine. Sequencing was performed with immunoSEQ multiplex PCR; in TCRdb, only in-frame clones are kept and a portion is missing. The sample holds about 86,000 clones, around 89% seen once. This specimen consisted of peripheral blood, obtained 28 days after the second AZD1222 dose. Source of these receptors: an adult who received the AZD1222 COVID-19 vaccine.

V and J are TRBV30 and TRBJ2-5, with 9 positions matching TRBD2. V lost 5 bases to trimming and J lost 0 bases; unmatched junction nucleotides: 7. Germline V CDR1 and CDR2: GTSNPN, SVGIG (reference sequence). The CDR3 consists of 15 residues. DNA of the CDR3: TGTGCCTGGGCGACTAGCGGTTGGTACCAAGAGACCCAGTACTTC. Translation: CAWATSGWYQETQYF.

This chain joins TRBV28 and TRBJ1-1; no definite D call. The length of the CDR3 is 15 residues. Trimming stripped 3 bases from V and 1 base from J, with 12 bases between. Germline-derived CDR1 and CDR2 are MDHEN and SYDVKM. This chain's CDR3 is CASSLVSEGNTEAFF. The DNA for the CDR3 is TGTGCCAGCAGTTTGGTCAGCGAAGGGAACACTGAAGCTTTCTTT.

The CDR3 spells CASSVDPPGSGTGHSGNTIYF. As DNA, the CDR3 is TGTGCCAGCAGCGTAGATCCCCCTGGCTCCGGGACAGGGCACTCTGGAAACACCATATATTTT. The J gene is TRBJ1-3, the V gene TRBV9; TRBD1 aligns across 9 bases. The CDR3 sequence is 21 residues long. V gave up 0 bases and J gave up 0 bases; unmatched junction bases: 16. CDR1 is SGDLS and CDR2 is YYNGEE in the germline V gene.

This rearrangement joins TRBV14 to TRBJ1-1; D remains ambiguous. Trimming cost V 6 bases and J 1 base, with 18 bases left between them. CDR3 length: 16 residues. Germline V CDR1 and CDR2: SGHDN, FVKESK. CDR3 protein: CASRPGLISRNTEAFF. The CDR3 coding sequence is TGTGCCAGCAGGCCCGGACTGATTTCTAGGAACACTGAAGCTTTCTTT.

This rearrangement joins TRBV7-9 to TRBJ2-5, with D unresolved. This CDR3 contains 11 residues. CDR1 and CDR2 (germline): SEHNR, FQNEAQ (reference sequence). Between the trimmed V and J ends, which lost 5 bases and 3 bases, there was a span of 4 bases. DNA for the CDR3: TGTGCCAGCAGCGTGGAAGAGACCCAGTACTTC. Residues: CASSVEETQYF.

In this sample, this clone turned up once. The chain uses TRBV4-3 and TRBJ1-1; D is ambiguous. This CDR3 contains 14 residues. The ends were cut back, 0 bases at V and 1 base at J, with 6 bases in the middle. Germline V gene sequence: CDR1 LGHNA, CDR2 YSLEER. The DNA of the CDR3 is TGCGCCAGCAGCCAAGATAAGGGGAACACTGAAGCTTTCTTT. This codes for CASSQDKGNTEAFF.

The rearrangement links TRBV7-6 to TRBJ2-7; maybe TRBD1 (7 bases). This CDR3 is built from 15 residues. Germline-derived CDR1 and CDR2 are SGHVS and FNYEAQ. Trimming stripped 0 bases from V and 2 bases from J, with 11 bases between. Here the CDR3 reads CASSLAQGGAYEQYF. The DNA of the CDR3 is TGTGCCAGCAGCTTAGCTCAGGGGGGAGCCTACGAGCAGTACTTC.

This chain links TRBV6-5 with TRBJ2-1, with D possibly matching TRBD1 (5 bases). Germline V gene sequence: CDR1 MNHEY, CDR2 SVGAGI. Trimming shortened V by 2 bases and J by 2 bases, and 13 bases separated the two germline ends. The CDR3 is 16 amino acids. The CDR3 nucleotides read TGTGCCAGCAGTTACCTGATAGGGGCTACCTACAATGAGCAGTTCTTC. Translating gives CASSYLIGATYNEQFF.

This chain links TRBV7-2 with TRBJ1-5; D is perhaps TRBD1 (5 bases). Trimming left V 5 bases short and J 3 bases short, with 14 bases between. This CDR3 is 15 amino acids long. Germline loops: CDR1 SGHTA, CDR2 FQGNSA. CDR3 DNA: TGTGCCAGCAGCCCGGCGGGGACTTTCAATCAGCCCCAGCATTTT. Amino acids: CASSPAGTFNQPQHF. Combining the CDR3 with reference TRBV7-2 and TRBJ1-5 gives the whole variable domain GAGVSQSPSNKVTEKGKDVELRCDPISGHTALYWYRQSLGQGLEFLIYFQGNSAPDKSGLPSDRFSAERTGGSVSTLTIQRTQQEDSAVYLCASSPAGTFNQPQHFGDGTRLSIL.

The V and J genes are TRBV6-5 and TRBJ1-1, with 7 positions matching TRBD1. Trimming at V came to 0 bases and at J to 9 bases, leaving 7 bases not matched to a gene. The CDR3 spans 14 residues. Germline lookup yields CDR1 MNHEY and CDR2 SVGAGI. The CDR3 protein is CASSYSGTASKAFF. The CDR3 region has the DNA TGTGCCAGCAGTTACTCCGGGACAGCATCAAAAGCTTTCTTT.

This chain links TRBV14 with TRBJ2-3, with 11 positions matching TRBD2. CDR1 and CDR2 from the germline V gene are SGHDN and FVKESK. V dropped 0 bases and J dropped 8; count of bases not matched to a gene: 4. The CDR3 totals 15 residues. CDR3 in amino acids: CASSQEPSGRSTQYF. CDR3 coding DNA: TGTGCCAGCAGCCAAGAACCTAGCGGGAGGAGTACGCAGTATTTT.

V and J are TRBV11-3 and TRBJ1-4; D is uncertain. Trimming took 4 bases from V and 0 from J, leaving 9 bases between them. This CDR3 comprises 15 residues. Per germline, CDR1 SGHNT and CDR2 YENEEA. The CDR3 DNA sequence: TGTGCCAGCAGCTCCACAGCAGCAACTAATGAAAAACTGTTTTTT. This gives the protein CASSSTAATNEKLFF. Using reference TRBV11-3 and TRBJ1-4 for the parts outside the CDR3, the full variable domain is EAGVVQSPRYKIIEKKQPVAFWCNPISGHNTLYWYLQNLGQGPELLIRYENEEAVDDSQLPKDRFSAERLKGVDSTLKIQPAELGDSAVYLCASSSTAATNEKLFFGSGTQLSVL.